This TCR beta chain was recovered during a study of T-cell reconstitution after alpha-beta-depleted transplantation in children. Broader study findings: As was reported, about two months after transplant, alpha-beta T cells came from several hundred expanded graft clones. Among T cells one year after transplant, newly produced cells accounted for most counts and diversity.

Using unique molecular identifiers, the investigators prepared the TCRbeta library. A single record per CDR3 protein comes from TCRdb applying MiXCR to the PCR reads. The data show roughly 570,000 distinct CDR3 sequences, 20% to 30% seen once. Remarks on this clonotype: Its specificity is not known.

The TCR was taken from a boy under two years old with Wiskott-Aldrich syndrome, due to receive a stem cell transplant. The material sequenced was PBMCs, taken before TCRalphabeta/CD19-depleted stem cell transplant.

The CDR3 sequence is CASSLGQTGNEAFF. The CDR3 DNA reads as TGTGCCAGCAGCTTAGGTCAGACGGGGAATGAAGCTTTCTTT. The chain joins TRBV7-2 to TRBJ1-1; D remains unclear. The CDR3 extends over 14 amino acids. From germline, CDR1 is SGHTA and CDR2 FQGNSA. Trimming removed 1 base from V and 7 bases from J, with 13 bases in between.